This TCR beta chain was profiled in a study of T cells in Graves' hyperthyroidism and ophthalmopathy. Study-level information: Peripheral blood sampling occurred at initial diagnosis, before any treatment.

It was RNA transcripts that yielded the amplified TCR beta CDR3 regions. The TCR CDR3 was amplified in a first-round RT-PCR using the HTBI primer set. MiXCR, run by TCRdb on the multiplex PCR reads, gives a single entry per CDR3 protein. This table has approximately 300,000 distinct CDR3 sequences, about a sixth appearing once. V lost 4 bases, J lost 5 bases, and 11 bases lay in between. Germline V CDR1 and CDR2: SGHTA, FQGNSA. CDR3 length: 13 amino acids. The rearrangement uses TRBV7-2 and TRBJ1-1; a possible D gene is TRBD1 (5 bases). The source material was blood. The clonotype comes from a woman aged 55-69 years with Graves' ophthalmopathy. The CDR3 sequence is CASSSAGETEAFF. CDR3 nucleotide sequence: TGTGCCAGCAGCTCCGCGGGGGAAACTGAAGCTTTCTTT. Full variable domain (outside the CDR3, taken from reference TRBV7-2 and TRBJ1-1): GAGVSQSPSNKVTEKGKDVELRCDPISGHTALYWYRQSLGQGLEFLIYFQGNSAPDKSGLPSDRFSAERTGGSVSTLTIQRTQQEDSAVYLCASSSAGETEAFFGQGTRLTVV.